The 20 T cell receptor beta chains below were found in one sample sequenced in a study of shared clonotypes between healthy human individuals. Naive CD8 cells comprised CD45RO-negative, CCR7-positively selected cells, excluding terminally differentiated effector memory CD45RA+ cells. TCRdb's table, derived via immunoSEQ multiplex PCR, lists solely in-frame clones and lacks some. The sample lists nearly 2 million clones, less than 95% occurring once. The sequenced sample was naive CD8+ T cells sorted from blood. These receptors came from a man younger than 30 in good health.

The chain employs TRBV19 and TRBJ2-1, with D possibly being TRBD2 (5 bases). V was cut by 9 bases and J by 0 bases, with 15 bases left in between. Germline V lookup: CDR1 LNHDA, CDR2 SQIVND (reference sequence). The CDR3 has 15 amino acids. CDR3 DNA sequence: TGTGCCAGCAACCCCGGGGTCAGCTCCTACAATGAGCAGTTCTTC. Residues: CASNPGVSSYNEQFF.

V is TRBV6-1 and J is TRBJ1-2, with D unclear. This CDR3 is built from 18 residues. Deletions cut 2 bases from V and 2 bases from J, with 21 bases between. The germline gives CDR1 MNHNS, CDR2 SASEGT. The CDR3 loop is CASSEIVDTEPLNYGYTF. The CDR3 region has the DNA TGTGCCAGCAGTGAAATTGTCGACACTGAGCCGCTGAACTATGGCTACACCTTC.

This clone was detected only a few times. The CDR3: CASSWRVLDTEAFF. DNA of the CDR3: TGCGCCAGCAGCTGGAGGGTACTGGACACTGAAGCTTTCTTT. The chain uses TRBV5-1 and TRBJ1-1; D ambiguous. Trimming took 3 bases from V and 3 from J, leaving 12 bases between them. CDR3 length equals 14 residues. The germline gives CDR1 SGHRS, CDR2 YFSETQ.

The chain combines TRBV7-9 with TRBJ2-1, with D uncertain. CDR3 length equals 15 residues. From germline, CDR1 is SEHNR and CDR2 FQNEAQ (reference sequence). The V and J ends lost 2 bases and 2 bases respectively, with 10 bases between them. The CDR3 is CASSLLPVTYNEQFF. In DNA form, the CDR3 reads TGTGCCAGCAGCTTACTCCCCGTCACCTACAATGAGCAGTTCTTC.

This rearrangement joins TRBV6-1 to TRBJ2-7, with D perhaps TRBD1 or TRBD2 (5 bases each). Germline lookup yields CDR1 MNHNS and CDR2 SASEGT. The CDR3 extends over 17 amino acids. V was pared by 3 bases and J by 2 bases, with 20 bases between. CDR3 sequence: CASSDRRAIGETYEQYF. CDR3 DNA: TGTGCCAGCAGTGATCGCAGGGCTATAGGGGAGACCTACGAGCAGTACTTC.

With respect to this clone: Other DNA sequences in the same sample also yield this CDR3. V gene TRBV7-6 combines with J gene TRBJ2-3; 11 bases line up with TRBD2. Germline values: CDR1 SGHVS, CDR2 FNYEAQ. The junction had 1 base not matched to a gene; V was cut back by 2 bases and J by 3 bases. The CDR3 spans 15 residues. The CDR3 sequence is CASSLLAGGTDTQYF. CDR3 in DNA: TGTGCCAGCAGCTTACTAGCGGGGGGAACAGATACGCAGTATTTT.

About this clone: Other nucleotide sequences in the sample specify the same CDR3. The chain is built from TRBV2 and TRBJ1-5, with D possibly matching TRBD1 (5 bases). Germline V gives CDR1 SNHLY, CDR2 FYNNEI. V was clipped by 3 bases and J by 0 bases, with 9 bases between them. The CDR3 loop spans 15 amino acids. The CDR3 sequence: CASSEAGYSNQPQHF. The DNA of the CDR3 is TGTGCCAGCAGTGAGGCAGGGTATAGCAATCAGCCCCAGCATTTT. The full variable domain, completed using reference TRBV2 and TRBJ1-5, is EPEVTQTPSHQVTQMGQEVILRCVPISNHLYFYWYRQILGQKVEFLVSFYNNEISEKSEIFDDQFSVERPDGSNFTLKIRSTKLEDSAMYFCASSEAGYSNQPQHFGDGTRLSIL.

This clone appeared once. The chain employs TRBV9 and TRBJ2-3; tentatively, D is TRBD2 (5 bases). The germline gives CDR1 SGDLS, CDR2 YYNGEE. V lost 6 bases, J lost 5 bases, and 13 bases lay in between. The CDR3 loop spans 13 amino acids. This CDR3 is CASTYQLGDTQYF. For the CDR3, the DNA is TGTGCCAGCACCTACCAACTAGGAGATACGCAGTATTTT. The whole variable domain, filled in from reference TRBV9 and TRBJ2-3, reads DSGVTQTPKHLITATGQRVTLRCSPRSGDLSVYWYQQSLDQGLQFLIQYYNGEERAKGNILERFSAQQFPDLHSELNLSSLELGDSALYFCASTYQLGDTQYFGPGTRLTVL.

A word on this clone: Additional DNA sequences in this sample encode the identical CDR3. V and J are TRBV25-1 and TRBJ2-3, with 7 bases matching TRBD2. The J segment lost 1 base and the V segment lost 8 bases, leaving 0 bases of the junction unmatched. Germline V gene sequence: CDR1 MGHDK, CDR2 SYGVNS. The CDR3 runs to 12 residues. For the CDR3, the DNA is TGTGCCAGCGGGGGGGGCACAGATACGCAGTATTTT. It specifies CASGGGTDTQYF.

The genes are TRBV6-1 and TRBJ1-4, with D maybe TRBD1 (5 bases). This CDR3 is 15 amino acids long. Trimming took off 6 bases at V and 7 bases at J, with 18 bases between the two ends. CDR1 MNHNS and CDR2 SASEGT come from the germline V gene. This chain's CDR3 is CASRPVDIYSEKLFF. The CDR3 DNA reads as TGTGCCAGCAGACCCGTGGACATTTACTCTGAAAAACTGTTTTTT.

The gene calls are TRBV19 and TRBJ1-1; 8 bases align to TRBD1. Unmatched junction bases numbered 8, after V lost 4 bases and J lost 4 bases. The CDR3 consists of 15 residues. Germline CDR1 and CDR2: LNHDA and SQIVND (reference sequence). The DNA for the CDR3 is TGTGCCAGTAGTACCGGACAGGGTAGGATCACTGAAGCTTTCTTT. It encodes CASSTGQGRITEAFF.

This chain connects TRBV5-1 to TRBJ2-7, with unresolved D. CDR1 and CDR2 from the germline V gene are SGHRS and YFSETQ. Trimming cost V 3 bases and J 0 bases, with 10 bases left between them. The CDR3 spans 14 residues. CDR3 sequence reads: CASSYDINSYEQYF. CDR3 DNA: TGCGCCAGCAGCTATGACATTAACTCCTACGAGCAGTACTTC.

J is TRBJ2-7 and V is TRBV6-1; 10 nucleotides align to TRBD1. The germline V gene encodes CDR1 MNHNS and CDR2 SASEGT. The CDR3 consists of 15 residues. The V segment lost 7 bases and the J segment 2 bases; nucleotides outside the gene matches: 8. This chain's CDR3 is CASKHLGTGAYEQYF. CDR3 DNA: TGTGCCAGCAAACACCTCGGGACAGGGGCCTACGAGCAGTACTTC.

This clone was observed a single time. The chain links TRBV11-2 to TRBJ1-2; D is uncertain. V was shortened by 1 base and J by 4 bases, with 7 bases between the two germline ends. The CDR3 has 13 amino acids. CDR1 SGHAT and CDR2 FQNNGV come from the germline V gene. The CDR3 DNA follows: TGTGCCAGCAGCTTAGGACCGACCTATGGCTACACCTTC. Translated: CASSLGPTYGYTF.

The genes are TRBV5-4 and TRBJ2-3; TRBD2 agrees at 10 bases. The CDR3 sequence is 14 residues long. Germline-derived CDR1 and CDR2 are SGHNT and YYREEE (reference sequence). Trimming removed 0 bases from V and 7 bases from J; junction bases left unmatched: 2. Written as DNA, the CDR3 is TGTGCCAGCAGCTTGGTAACTAGCGGGAATACGCAGTATTTT. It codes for CASSLVTSGNTQYF.

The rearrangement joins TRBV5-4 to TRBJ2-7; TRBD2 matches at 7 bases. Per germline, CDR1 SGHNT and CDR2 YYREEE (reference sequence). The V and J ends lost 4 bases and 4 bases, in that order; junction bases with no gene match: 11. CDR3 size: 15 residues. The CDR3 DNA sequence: TGTGCCAGCAGCGGGGGTAGCGGGTCCTCGTACGAGCAGTACTTC. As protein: CASSGGSGSSYEQYF.

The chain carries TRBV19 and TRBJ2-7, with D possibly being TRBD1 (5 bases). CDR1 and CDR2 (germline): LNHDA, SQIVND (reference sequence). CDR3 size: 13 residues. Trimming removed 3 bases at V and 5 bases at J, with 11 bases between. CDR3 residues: CASSIQGLHEQYF. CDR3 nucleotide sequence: TGTGCCAGTAGTATTCAGGGTTTGCACGAGCAGTACTTC.

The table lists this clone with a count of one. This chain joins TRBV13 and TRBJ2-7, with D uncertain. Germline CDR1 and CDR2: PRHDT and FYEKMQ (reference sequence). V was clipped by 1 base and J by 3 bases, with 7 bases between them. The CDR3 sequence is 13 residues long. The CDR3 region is CASSLDGNYEQYF. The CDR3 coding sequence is TGTGCCAGCAGCTTAGACGGAAACTACGAGCAGTACTTC.

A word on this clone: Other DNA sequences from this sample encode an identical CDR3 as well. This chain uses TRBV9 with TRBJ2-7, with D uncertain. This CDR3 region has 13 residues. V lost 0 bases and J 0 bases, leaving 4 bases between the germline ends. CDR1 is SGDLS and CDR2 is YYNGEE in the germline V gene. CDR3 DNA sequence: TGTGCCAGCAGCGTAGATGGCTCCTACGAGCAGTACTTC. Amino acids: CASSVDGSYEQYF.

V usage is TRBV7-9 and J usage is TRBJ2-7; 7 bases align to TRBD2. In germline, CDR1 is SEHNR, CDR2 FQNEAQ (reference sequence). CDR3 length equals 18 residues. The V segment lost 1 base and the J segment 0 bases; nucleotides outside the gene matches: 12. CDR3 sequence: CASSLVGGGSTPSYEQYF. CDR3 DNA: TGTGCCAGCAGCTTAGTGGGCGGCGGGAGCACCCCCTCCTACGAGCAGTACTTC.